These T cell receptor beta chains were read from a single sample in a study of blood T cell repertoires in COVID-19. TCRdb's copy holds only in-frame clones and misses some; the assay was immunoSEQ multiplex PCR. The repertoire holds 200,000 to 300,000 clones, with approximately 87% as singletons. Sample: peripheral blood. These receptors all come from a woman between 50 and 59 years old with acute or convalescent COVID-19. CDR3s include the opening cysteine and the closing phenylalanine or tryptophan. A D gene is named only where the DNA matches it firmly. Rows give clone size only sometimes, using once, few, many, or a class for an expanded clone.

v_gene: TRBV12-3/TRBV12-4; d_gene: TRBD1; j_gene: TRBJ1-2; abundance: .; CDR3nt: TGTGCCAGCAGTTTTAACAGGGGGATTCACACCTTC; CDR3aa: CASSFNRGIHTF
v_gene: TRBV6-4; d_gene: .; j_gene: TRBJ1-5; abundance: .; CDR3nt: TGTGCCAGCAGTGGACAGCCCAATCAGCCCCAGCATTTT; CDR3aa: CASSGQPNQPQHF
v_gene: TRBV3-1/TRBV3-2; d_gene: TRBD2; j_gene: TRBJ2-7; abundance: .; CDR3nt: TGTGCCAGCAGCCTCATTATCACTAGCGGGATCTCCTACGAGCAGTACTTC; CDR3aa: CASSLIITSGISYEQYF
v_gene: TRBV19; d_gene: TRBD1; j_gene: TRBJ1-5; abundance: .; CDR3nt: TGTGCCAGTAGTACCGACAGGGGCAGCAATCAGCCCCAGCATTTT; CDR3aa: CASSTDRGSNQPQHF
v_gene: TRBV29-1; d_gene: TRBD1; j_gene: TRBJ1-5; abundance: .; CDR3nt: TGCAGCGCTAGGGACGGGACAGGGAACAATCAGCCCCAGCATTTT; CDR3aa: CSARDGTGNNQPQHF
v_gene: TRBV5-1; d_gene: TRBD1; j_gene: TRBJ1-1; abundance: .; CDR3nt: TGCGCCAGCAGCCAACGGACAGGCATCAACACTGAAGCTTTCTTT; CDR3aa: CASSQRTGINTEAFF
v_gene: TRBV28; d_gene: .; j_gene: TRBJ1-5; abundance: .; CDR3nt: TGTGCCAGCAGTTTATCGGGGGACAATCAGCCCCAGCATTTT; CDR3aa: CASSLSGDNQPQHF
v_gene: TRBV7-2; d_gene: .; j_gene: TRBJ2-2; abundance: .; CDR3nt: TGTGCCAGCAGCTCACGTTACATGACCGGGGAGCTGTTTTTT; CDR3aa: CASSSRYMTGELFF
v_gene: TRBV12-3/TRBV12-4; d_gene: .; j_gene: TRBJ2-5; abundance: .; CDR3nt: TGTGCCACCAGTCGTCAAGAGACCCAGTACTTC; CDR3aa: CATSRQETQYF
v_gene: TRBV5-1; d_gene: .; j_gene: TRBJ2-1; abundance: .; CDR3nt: TGCGCCAGCAGCCCGGACTTCTCCTACAATGAGCAGTTCTTC; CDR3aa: CASSPDFSYNEQFF
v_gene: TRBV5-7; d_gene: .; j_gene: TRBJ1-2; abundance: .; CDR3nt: TGTGCCAGCAGCTTGGAGTATCCAGGGTATAACTATGGCTACACCTTC; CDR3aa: CASSLEYPGYNYGYTF
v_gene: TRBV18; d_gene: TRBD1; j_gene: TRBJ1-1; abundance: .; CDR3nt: TGTGCCAGCTCTGCCAGGAATGGACAGGGGAGCGCTTTCTTT; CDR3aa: CASSARNGQGSAFF
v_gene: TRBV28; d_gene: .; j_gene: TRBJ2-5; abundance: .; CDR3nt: TGTGCCAGCAGTTTAGGGGGCAAAGAGACCCAGTACTTC; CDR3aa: CASSLGGKETQYF
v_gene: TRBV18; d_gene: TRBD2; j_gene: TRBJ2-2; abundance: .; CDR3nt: TGTGCCAGCTCACCTCTACTCAGGACTAGCGGGAGTTCCGGGGAGCTGTTTTTT; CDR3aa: CASSPLLRTSGSSGELFF
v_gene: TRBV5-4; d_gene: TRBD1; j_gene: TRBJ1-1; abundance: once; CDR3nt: TGTGCCAGCAGCTTGGCGACAGGGCTTAACACTGAAGCTTTCTTT; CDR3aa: CASSLATGLNTEAFF
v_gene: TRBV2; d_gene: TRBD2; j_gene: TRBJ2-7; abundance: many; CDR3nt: TGTGCCGGAACCGGGACTAGCGGCTACGAGCAGTACTTC; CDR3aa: CAGTGTSGYEQYF
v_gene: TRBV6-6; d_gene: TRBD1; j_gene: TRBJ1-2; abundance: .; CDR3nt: TGTGCCAGCAGCCCGGGACAGGTCTATGGCTACACCTTC; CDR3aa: CASSPGQVYGYTF
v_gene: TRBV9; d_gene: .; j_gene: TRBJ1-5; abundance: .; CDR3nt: TGTGCCAGCAGCGTAGCCGGTGGGCCCCAGCATTTT; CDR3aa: CASSVAGGPQHF
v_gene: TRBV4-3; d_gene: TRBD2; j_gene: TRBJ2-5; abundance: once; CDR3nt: TGCGCCAGCAGCCAGGGGACTAGCGGACAAGAGACCCAGTACTTC; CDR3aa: CASSQGTSGQETQYF
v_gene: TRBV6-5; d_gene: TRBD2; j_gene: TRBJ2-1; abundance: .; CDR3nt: TGTGCCAGCAGTTACGAAGCGGGAGTATTGAATGAGCAGTTCTTC; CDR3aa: CASSYEAGVLNEQFF
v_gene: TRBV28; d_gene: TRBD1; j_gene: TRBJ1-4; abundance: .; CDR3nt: TGTGCCAGCAGTCCGTCCGGGACAGGGAGTGAAAAACTGTTTTTT; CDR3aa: CASSPSGTGSEKLFF
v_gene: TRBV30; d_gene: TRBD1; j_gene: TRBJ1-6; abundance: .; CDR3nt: TGTGCCTGGAGTGATTGGGGACAGGGCTATTCACCCCTCCACTTT; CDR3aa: CAWSDWGQGYSPLHF
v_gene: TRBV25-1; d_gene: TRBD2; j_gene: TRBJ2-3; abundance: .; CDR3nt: TGTGCCAGCAGTGAGACGGGGGGAAGCACAGATACGCAGTATTTT; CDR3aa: CASSETGGSTDTQYF
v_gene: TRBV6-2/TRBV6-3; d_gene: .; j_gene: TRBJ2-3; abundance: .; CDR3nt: TGTGCCAGCAGTTATAGTCCAGGATGGGGCACAGATACGCAGTATTTT; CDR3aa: CASSYSPGWGTDTQYF
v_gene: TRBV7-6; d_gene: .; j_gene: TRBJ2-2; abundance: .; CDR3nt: TGTGCCAGCAGCTTATCGGGGACCGGGGAGCTGTTTTTT; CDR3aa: CASSLSGTGELFF
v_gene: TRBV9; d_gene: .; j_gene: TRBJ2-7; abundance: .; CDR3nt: TGTGCCAGCAGCGTAGGATTTAGCGGATACGAGCAGTACTTC; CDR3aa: CASSVGFSGYEQYF
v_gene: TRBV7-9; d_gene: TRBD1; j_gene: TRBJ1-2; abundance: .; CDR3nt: TGTGCCAGCAGCTTCACGGACAGGGGCGTTGGCTACACCTTC; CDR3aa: CASSFTDRGVGYTF
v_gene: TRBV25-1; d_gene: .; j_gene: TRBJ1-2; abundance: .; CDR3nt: TGTGCTAGCCTATCATCGGTGGCAGGTGCATATGGCTACACCTTC; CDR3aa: CASLSSVAGAYGYTF
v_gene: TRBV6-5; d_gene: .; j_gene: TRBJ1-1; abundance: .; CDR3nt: TGTGCCAGCAGACCACTCGGACAGTTGAACACTGAAGCTTTCTTT; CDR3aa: CASRPLGQLNTEAFF
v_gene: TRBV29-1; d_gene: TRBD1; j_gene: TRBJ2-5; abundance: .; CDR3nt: TGCAGCGTCCTGAGGGACAGCCAAACTACCCAGTACTTC; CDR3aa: CSVLRDSQTTQYF
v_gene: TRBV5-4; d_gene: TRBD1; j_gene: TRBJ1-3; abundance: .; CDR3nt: TGTGCCAGCAGCACGCCTGGACAGGGGGCCGGAAACACCATATATTTT; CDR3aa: CASSTPGQGAGNTIYF
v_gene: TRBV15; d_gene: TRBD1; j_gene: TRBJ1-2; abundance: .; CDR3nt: TGTGCCACCAGCAGTATTGGACAGGACAGTTATGGCTACACCTTC; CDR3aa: CATSSIGQDSYGYTF
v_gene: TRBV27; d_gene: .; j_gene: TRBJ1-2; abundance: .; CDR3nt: TGTGCCAGAAAACAGGGTTCTAACTATGGCTACACCTTC; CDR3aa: CARKQGSNYGYTF
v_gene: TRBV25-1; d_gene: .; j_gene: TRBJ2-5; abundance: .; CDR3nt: TGTGCCAGCAGTCCACAGGGATCAGAGACCCAGTACTTC; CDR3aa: CASSPQGSETQYF
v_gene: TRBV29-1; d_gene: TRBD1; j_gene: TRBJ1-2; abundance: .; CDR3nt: TGCAGCGGGAACAGGGGGCAGGGAGGCTACACCTTC; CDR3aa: CSGNRGQGGYTF
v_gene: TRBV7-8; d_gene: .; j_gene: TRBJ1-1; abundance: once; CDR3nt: TGTGCCAGCAGACTGTACAGGGTTGCTTTCTTT; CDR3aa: CASRLYRVAFF
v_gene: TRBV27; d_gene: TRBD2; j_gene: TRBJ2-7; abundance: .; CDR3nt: TGTGCCAGCAGTTTGGGCGGGAGTCTTTCCTACGAGCAGTACTTC; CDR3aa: CASSLGGSLSYEQYF
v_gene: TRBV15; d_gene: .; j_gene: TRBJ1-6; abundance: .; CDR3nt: TGTGCCACCAGCAGAGTACAACGAAATTCACCCCTCCACTTT; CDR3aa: CATSRVQRNSPLHF
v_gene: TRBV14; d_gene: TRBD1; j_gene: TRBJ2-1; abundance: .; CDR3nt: TGTGCCAGCAGCCTACAACTGGGACAGTACAATGAGCAGTTCTTC; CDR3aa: CASSLQLGQYNEQFF
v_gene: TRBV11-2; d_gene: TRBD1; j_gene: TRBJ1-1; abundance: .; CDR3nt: TGTGCCAGCAGCTTCCGTTGGACAGGGTATAGAACTGAAGCTTTCTTT; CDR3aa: CASSFRWTGYRTEAFF